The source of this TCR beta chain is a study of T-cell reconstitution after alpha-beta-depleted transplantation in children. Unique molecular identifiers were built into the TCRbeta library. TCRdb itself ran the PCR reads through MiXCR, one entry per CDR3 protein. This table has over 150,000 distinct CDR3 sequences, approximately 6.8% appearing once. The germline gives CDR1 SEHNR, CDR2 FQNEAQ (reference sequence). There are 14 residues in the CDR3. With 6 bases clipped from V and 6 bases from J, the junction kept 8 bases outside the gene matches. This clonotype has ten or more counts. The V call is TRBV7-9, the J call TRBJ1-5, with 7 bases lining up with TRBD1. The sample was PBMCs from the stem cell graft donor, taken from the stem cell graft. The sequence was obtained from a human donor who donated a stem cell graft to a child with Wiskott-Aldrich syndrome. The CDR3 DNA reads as TGTGCCAGCAGTACTACAGGGGTAGGTCAGCCCCAGCATTTT. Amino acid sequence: CASSTTGVGQPQHF. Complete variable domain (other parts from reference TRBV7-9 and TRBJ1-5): DTGVSQNPRHKITKRGQNVTFRCDPISEHNRLYWYRQTLGQGPEFLTYFQNEAQLEKSRLLSDRFSAERPKGSFSTLEIQRTEQGDSAMYLCASSTTGVGQPQHFGDGTRLSIL.